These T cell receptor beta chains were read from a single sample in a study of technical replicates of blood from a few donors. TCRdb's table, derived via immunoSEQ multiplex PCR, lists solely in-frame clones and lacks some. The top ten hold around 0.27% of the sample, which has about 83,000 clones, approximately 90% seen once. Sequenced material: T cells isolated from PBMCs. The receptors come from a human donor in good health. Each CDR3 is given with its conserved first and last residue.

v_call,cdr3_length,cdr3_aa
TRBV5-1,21,CASSLAVAGGMPQTSTDTQYF
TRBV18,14,CASSPFGDSEKLFF
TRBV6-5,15,CASSYSASAGTEAFF
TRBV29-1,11,CSVVGAHGYTF
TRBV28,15,CASSQEGWDLGEQYF
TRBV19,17,CASSLSTVFPANYGYTF
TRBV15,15,CATSRDSGGGYGYTF
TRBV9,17,CASSPRSGVPHSYEQYF
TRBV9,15,CASSSTDRDRDGYTF
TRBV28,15,CASSQGFWLNTEAFF
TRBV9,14,CASGEGGGRAEAFF
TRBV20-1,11,CSAPHSYEQYF
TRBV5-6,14,CASSLDNADYGYTF
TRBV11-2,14,CASTLGSAGYEQYF
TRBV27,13,CASSLSRDRLENF
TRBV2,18,CASNRKSGTGALNQPQHF
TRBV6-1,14,CASSDGDVDTEAFF
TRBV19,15,CASRLGQGRENEQFF
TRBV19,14,CASSETGTGITLHF
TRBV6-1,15,CASSPQGGGTDEQFF
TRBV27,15,CASSWDSGRTDTQYF
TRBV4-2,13,CASSPEGRYGYTF
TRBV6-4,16,CASSDRGGKGAGELFF